This is a list of T cell receptor beta chains from one sample in a study of blood T cell repertoires in COVID-19. Assay used: immunoSEQ multiplex PCR; TCRdb lists only in-frame clones, some missing. Counted here are approximately 46,000 clones, 86% occurring once; the ten biggest clones make up more than 15%. Sequencing used peripheral blood. Every receptor here comes from a man between 60 and 70 years old with active or convalescent COVID-19. The CDR3 runs from the conserved cysteine through the conserved F or W. The order of the fields is clone size, D gene, J gene, V gene, CDR3 protein, CDR3 DNA. The D gene is left open where the match is weak. Part of the rows lack a size; the others show once, few, many or a class for expanded clones.

clone_size: medium-sized
d_call: TRBD1
j_call: TRBJ1-2
v_call: TRBV7-8
cdr3_aa: CASSLLQGVYGYTF
cdr3_nt: TGTGCCAGCAGCTTACTGCAGGGGGTCTATGGCTACACCTTC

clone_size: once
d_call: TRBD2
j_call: TRBJ2-3
v_call: TRBV7-6
cdr3_aa: CASSRGLADTTDTQYF
cdr3_nt: TGTGCCAGCAGCCGGGGACTAGCGGATACCACAGATACGCAGTATTTT

clone_size: NA
d_call: NA
j_call: TRBJ2-3
v_call: TRBV9
cdr3_aa: CASSRGPNTDTQYF
cdr3_nt: TGTGCCAGCAGCCGAGGGCCTAACACAGATACGCAGTATTTT

clone_size: NA
d_call: NA
j_call: TRBJ1-2
v_call: TRBV4-3
cdr3_aa: CASSQGFQGNYGYTF
cdr3_nt: TGCGCCAGCAGCCAAGGGTTTCAGGGGAACTATGGCTACACCTTC

clone_size: NA
d_call: TRBD1
j_call: TRBJ1-3
v_call: TRBV4-1
cdr3_aa: CASSGTGESGNTIYF
cdr3_nt: TGCGCCAGCAGCGGGACAGGGGAATCTGGAAACACCATATATTTT

clone_size: NA
d_call: NA
j_call: TRBJ2-3
v_call: TRBV5-6
cdr3_aa: CASSEGQWIHSRTDTQYF
cdr3_nt: TGTGCCAGCAGCGAGGGACAATGGATCCACTCGCGGACAGATACGCAGTATTTT

clone_size: once
d_call: NA
j_call: TRBJ1-2
v_call: TRBV3-1/TRBV3-2
cdr3_aa: CASSPSGGSGYTF
cdr3_nt: TGTGCCAGCAGCCCTTCGGGAGGTTCTGGCTACACCTTC

clone_size: NA
d_call: TRBD2
j_call: TRBJ2-1
v_call: TRBV7-3
cdr3_aa: CASSYSGREQFF
cdr3_nt: TGTGCCAGCAGCTATAGCGGGAGGGAGCAGTTCTTC

clone_size: NA
d_call: TRBD1
j_call: TRBJ1-5
v_call: TRBV28
cdr3_aa: CASSSGQGLQPQHF
cdr3_nt: TGTGCCAGCAGTTCGGGACAGGGGCTACAGCCCCAGCATTTT

clone_size: NA
d_call: TRBD1
j_call: TRBJ1-1
v_call: TRBV7-2
cdr3_aa: CASSMDRETEAFF
cdr3_nt: TGTGCCAGCAGCATGGACAGGGAGACTGAAGCTTTCTTT

clone_size: NA
d_call: TRBD1
j_call: TRBJ1-6
v_call: TRBV7-9
cdr3_aa: CASSRTGNSPLHF
cdr3_nt: TGTGCCAGCAGCAGGACAGGAAATTCACCCCTCCACTTT

clone_size: NA
d_call: TRBD1
j_call: TRBJ1-5
v_call: TRBV3-1/TRBV3-2
cdr3_aa: CASSQGQGATQPQHF
cdr3_nt: TGTGCCAGCAGCCAAGGACAGGGGGCCACTCAGCCCCAGCATTTT

clone_size: NA
d_call: TRBD2
j_call: TRBJ2-1
v_call: TRBV2
cdr3_aa: CASKGSSGGSNEQFF
cdr3_nt: TGTGCCAGCAAGGGTTCTAGCGGGGGGTCGAATGAGCAGTTCTTC